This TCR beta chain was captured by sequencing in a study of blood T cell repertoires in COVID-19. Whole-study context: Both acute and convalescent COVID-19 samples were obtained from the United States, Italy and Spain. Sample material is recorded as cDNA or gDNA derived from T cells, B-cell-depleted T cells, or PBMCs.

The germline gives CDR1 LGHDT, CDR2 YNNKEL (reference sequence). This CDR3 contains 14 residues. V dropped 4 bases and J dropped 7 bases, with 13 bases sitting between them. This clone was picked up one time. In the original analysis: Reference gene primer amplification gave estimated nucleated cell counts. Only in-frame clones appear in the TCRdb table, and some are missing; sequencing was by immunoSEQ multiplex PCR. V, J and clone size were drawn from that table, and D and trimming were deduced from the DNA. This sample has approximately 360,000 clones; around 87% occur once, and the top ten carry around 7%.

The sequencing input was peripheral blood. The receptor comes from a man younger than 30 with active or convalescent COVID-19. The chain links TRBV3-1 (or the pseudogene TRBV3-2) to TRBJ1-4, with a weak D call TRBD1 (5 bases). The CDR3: CASSPDRTGEKLFF. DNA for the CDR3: TGTGCCAGCAGCCCAGACAGAACGGGTGAAAAACTGTTTTTT.